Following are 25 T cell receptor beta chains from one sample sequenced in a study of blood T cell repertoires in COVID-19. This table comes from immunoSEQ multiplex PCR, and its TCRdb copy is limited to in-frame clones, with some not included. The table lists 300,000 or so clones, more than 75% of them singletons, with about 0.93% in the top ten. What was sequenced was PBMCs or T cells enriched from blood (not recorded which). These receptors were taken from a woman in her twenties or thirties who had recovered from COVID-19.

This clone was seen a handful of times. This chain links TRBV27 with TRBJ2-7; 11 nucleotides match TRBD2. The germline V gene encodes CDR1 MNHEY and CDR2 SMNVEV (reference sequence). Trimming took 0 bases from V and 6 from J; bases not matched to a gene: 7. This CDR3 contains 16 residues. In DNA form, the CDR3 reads TGTGCCAGCAGTTTATCGTCTAGCGGGGGGTTTGGCGAGCAGTACTTC. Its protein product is CASSLSSSGGFGEQYF.

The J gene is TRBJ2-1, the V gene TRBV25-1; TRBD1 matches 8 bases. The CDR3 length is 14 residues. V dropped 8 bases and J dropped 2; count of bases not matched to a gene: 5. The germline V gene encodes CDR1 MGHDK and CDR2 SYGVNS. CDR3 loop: CASSGTGPYNEQFF. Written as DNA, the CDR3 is TGTGCCAGCTCTGGGACAGGTCCCTACAATGAGCAGTTCTTC. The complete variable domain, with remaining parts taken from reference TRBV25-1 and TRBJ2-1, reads EADIYQTPRYLVIGTGKKITLECSQTMGHDKMYWYQQDPGMELHLIHYSYGVNSTEKGDLSSESTVSRIRTEHFPLTLESARPSHTSQYLCASSGTGPYNEQFFGPGTRLTVL.

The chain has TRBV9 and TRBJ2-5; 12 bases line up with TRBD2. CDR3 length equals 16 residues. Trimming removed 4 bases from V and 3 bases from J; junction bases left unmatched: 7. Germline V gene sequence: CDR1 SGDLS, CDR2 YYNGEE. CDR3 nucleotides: TGTGCCAGCAGCCCTCGGACTAGCGGGGCTAAAGAGACCCAGTACTTC. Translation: CASSPRTSGAKETQYF.

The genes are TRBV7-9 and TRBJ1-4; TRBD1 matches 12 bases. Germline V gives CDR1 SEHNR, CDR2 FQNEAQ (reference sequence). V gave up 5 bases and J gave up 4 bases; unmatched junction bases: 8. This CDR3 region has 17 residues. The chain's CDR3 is CASSPGTGGVDNEKLFF. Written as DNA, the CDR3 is TGTGCCAGCAGCCCAGGGACAGGGGGCGTGGATAATGAAAAACTGTTTTTT.

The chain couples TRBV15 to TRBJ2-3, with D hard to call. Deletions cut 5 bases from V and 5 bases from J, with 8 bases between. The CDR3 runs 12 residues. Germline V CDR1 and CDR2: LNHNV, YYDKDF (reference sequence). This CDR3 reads CATSPRGDTQYF. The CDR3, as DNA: TGTGCCACCAGCCCCAGAGGAGATACGCAGTATTTT.

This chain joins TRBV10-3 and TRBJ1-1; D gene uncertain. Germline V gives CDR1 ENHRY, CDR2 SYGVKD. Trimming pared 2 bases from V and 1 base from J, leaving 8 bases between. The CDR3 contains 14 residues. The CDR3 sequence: CAISEDPGNTEAFF. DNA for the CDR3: TGTGCCATCAGTGAGGACCCGGGGAACACTGAAGCTTTCTTT.

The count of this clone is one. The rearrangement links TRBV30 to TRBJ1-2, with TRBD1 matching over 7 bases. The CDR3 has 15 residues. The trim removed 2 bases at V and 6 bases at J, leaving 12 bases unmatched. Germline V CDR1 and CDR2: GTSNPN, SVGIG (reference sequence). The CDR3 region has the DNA TGTGCCTGGAGTACTAGAGACGGGACAGACCATGGCTACACCTTC. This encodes CAWSTRDGTDHGYTF.

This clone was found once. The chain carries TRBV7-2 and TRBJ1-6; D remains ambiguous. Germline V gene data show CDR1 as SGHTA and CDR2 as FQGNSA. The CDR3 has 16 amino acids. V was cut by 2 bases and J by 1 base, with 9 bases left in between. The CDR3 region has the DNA TGTGCCAGCAGCTTAAATGCCGAGTCCTATAATTCACCCCTCCACTTT. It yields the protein CASSLNAESYNSPLHF.

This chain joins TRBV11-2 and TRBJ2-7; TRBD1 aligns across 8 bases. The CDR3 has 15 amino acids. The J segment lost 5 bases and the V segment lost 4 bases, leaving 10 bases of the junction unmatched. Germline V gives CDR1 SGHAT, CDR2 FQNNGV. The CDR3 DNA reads TGTGCCAGCAGCTCTCTCAGGGGGCGAGATAACGAGCAGTACTTC. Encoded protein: CASSSLRGRDNEQYF. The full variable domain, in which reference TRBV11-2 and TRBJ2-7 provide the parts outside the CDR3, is EAGVAQSPRYKIIEKRQSVAFWCNPISGHATLYWYQQILGQGPKLLIQFQNNGVVDDSQLPKDRFSAERLKGVDSTLKIQPAKLEDSAVYLCASSSLRGRDNEQYFGPGTRLTVT.

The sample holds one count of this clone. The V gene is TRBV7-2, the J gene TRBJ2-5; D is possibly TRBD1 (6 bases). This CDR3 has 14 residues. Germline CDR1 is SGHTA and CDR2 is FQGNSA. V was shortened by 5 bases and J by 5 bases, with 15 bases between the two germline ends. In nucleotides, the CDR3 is TGTGCCAGCAGCGGCACCGGGACACTGGAGACCCAGTACTTC. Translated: CASSGTGTLETQYF.

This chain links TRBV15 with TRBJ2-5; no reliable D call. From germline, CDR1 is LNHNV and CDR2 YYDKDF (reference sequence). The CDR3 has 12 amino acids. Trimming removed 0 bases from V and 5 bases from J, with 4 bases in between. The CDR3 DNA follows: TGTGCCACCAGCAGAGATCTGGAGACCCAGTACTTC. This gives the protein CATSRDLETQYF. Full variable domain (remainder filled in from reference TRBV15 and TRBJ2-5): DAMVIQNPRYQVTQFGKPVTLSCSQTLNHNVMYWYQQKSSQAPKLLFHYYDKDFNNEADTPDNFQSRRPNTSFCFLDIRSPGLGDTAMYLCATSRDLETQYFGPGTRLLVL.

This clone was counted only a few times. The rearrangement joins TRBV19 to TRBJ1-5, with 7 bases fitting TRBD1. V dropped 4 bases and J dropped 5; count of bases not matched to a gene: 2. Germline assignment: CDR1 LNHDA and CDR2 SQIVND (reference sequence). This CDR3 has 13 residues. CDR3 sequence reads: CASSRQGDQPQHF. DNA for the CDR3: TGTGCCAGTAGTAGACAGGGTGATCAGCCCCAGCATTTT. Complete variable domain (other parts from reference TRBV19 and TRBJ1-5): DGGITQSPKYLFRKEGQNVTLSCEQNLNHDAMYWYRQDPGQGLRLIYYSQIVNDFQKGDIAEGYSVSREKKESFPLTVTSAQKNPTAFYLCASSRQGDQPQHFGDGTRLSIL.

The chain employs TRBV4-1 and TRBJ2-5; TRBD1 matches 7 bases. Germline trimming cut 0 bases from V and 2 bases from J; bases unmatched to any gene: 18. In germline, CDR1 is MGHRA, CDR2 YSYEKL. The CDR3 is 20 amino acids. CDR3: CASSQDPPFLGQPIQETQYF. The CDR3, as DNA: TGCGCCAGCAGCCAAGATCCCCCGTTTTTGGGACAGCCGATTCAAGAGACCCAGTACTTC.

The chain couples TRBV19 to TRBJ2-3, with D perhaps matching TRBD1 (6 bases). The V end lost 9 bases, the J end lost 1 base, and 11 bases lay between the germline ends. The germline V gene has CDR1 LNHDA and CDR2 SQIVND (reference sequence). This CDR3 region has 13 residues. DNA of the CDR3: TGTGCCAGCATCCGGACAGGCACAGATACGCAGTATTTT. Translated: CASIRTGTDTQYF. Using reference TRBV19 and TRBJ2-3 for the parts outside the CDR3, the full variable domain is DGGITQSPKYLFRKEGQNVTLSCEQNLNHDAMYWYRQDPGQGLRLIYYSQIVNDFQKGDIAEGYSVSREKKESFPLTVTSAQKNPTAFYLCASIRTGTDTQYFGPGTRLTVL.

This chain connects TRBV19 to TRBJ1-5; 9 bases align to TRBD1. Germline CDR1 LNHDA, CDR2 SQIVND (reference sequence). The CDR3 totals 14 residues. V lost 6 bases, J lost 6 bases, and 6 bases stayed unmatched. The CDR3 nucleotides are TGTGCCAGTAGACTGACAGGGGGAGGTCAGCCCCAGCATTTT. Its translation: CASRLTGGGQPQHF.

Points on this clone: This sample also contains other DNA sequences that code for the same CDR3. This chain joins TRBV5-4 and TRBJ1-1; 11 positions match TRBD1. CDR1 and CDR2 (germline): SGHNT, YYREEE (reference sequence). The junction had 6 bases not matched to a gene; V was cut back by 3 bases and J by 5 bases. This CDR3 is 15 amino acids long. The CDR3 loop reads CASSSGQGAYTEAFF. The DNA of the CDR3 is TGTGCCAGCAGCTCCGGACAGGGGGCGTATACTGAAGCTTTCTTT.

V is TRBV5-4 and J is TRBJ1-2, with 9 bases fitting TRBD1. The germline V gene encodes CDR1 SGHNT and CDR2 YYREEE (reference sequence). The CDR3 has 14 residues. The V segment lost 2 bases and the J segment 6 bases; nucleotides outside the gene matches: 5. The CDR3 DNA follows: TGTGCCAGCAGCTTCCGGGACAGGGTTAATGGCTACACCTTC. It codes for CASSFRDRVNGYTF.

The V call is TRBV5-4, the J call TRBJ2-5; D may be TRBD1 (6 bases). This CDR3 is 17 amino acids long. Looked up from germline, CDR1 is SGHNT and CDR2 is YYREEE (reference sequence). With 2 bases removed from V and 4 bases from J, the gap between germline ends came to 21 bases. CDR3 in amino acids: CASSLGQTTSRLETQYF. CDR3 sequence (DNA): TGTGCCAGCAGCTTAGGACAGACTACTTCTCGGTTAGAGACCCAGTACTTC.

This CDR3 is CASSYGRDTSGNTIYF. The CDR3 bases are TGTGCCAGCAGTTATGGCCGGGACACCTCTGGAAACACCATATATTTT. The rearrangement links TRBV28 to TRBJ1-3; TRBD1 might be the D (6 bases). The CDR3 length is 16 residues. V was trimmed by 4 bases and J by 0 bases, leaving 13 bases between them. The germline gives CDR1 MDHEN, CDR2 SYDVKM.

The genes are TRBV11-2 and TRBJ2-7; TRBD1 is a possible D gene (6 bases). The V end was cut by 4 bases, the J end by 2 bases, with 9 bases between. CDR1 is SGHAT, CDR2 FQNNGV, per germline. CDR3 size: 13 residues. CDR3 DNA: TGTGCCAGCAGCTCGGACAGCGCCTACGAGCAGTACTTC. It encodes CASSSDSAYEQYF.

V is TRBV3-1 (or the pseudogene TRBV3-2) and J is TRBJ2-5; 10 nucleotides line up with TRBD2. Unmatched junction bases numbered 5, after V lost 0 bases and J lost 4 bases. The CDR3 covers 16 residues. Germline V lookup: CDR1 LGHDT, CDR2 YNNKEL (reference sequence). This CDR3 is CASSQEKRGGPETQYF. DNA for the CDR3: TGTGCCAGCAGCCAAGAAAAGCGGGGGGGCCCAGAGACCCAGTACTTC.

The CDR3 sequence: CASSYSLGGYGYTF. Here the CDR3 DNA reads TGTGCCAGCAGTTACTCGCTGGGGGGTTATGGCTACACCTTC. The chain links TRBV6-2 or TRBV6-3 to TRBJ1-2, with D perhaps TRBD1 (5 bases). Per the germline V gene, CDR1 is MNHEY and CDR2 is SVGEGT. The V end was cut by 0 bases, the J end by 5 bases, with 10 bases between. This CDR3 region has 14 residues.

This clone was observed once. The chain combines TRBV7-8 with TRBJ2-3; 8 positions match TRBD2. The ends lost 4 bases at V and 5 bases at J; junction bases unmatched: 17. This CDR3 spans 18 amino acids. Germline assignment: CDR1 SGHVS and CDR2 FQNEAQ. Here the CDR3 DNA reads TGTGCCAGCAGCTCAACCGGGGTACGGGGGGGGCCAGGAGATACGCAGTATTTT. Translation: CASSSTGVRGGPGDTQYF. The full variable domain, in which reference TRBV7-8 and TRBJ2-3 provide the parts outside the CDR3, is GAGVSQSPRYKVAKRGQDVALRCDPISGHVSLFWYQQALGQGPEFLTYFQNEAQLDKSGLPSDRFFAERPEGSVSTLKIQRTQQEDSAVYLCASSSTGVRGGPGDTQYFGPGTRLTVL.

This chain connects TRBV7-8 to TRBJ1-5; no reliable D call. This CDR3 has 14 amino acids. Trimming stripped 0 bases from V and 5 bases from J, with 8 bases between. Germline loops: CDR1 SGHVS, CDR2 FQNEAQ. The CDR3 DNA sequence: TGTGCCAGCAGCTTAGCCGGGGAAGATCAGCCCCAGCATTTT. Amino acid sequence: CASSLAGEDQPQHF.

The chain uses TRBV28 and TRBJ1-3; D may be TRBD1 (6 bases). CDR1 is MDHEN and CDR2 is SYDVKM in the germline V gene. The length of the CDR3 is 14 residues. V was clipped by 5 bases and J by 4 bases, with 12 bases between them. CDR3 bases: TGTGCCAGCAGTCCCCAGGGGTTCGGAAACACCATATATTTT. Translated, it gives CASSPQGFGNTIYF.